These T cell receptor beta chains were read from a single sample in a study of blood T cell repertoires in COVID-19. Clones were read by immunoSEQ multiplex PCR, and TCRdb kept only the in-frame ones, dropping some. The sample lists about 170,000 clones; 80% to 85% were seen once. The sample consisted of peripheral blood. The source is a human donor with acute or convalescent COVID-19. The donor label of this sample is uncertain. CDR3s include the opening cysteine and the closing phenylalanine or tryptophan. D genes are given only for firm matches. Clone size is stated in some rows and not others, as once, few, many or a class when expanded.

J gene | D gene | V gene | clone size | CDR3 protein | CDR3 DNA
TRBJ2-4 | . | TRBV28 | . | CASSFGRGNKNIQYF | TGTGCCAGCAGTTTCGGCAGGGGAAACAAAAACATTCAGTACTTC
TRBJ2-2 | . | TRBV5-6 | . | CASSSFGVANTGELFF | TGTGCCAGCAGCTCCTTCGGGGTCGCGAACACCGGGGAGCTGTTTTTT
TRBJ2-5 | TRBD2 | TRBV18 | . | CASSPYSGGHQETQYF | TGTGCCAGCTCACCGTATAGCGGGGGGCACCAAGAGACCCAGTACTTC
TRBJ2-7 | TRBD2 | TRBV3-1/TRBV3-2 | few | CASSQAKVAGGLAFMREQYF | TGTGCCAGCAGCCAAGCGAAGGTAGCGGGAGGGCTAGCCTTTATGAGGGAGCAGTACTTC
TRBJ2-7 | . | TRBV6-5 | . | CASRSGRAYEQYF | TGTGCCAGCAGATCGGGAAGGGCATACGAGCAGTACTTC
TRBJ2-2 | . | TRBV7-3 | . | CASSLDGGSGNTGELFF | TGTGCCAGCAGCTTAGACGGGGGAAGCGGGAACACCGGGGAGCTGTTTTTT
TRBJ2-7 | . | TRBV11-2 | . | CASSWGVMIYEQYF | TGTGCCAGCAGCTGGGGGGTAATGATCTACGAGCAGTACTTC
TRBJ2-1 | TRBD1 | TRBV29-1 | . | CSVDGSGTGGGNEQFF | TGCAGCGTTGATGGTTCCGGGACAGGGGGCGGGAATGAGCAGTTCTTC
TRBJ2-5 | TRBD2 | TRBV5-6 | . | CASSLGLAGAPNQETQYF | TGTGCCAGCAGCCTGGGACTAGCGGGGGCACCCAACCAAGAGACCCAGTACTTC
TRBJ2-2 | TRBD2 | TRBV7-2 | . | CASSFVGGGASGELFF | TGTGCCAGCAGCTTTGTTGGCGGGGGGGCGTCCGGGGAGCTGTTTTTT
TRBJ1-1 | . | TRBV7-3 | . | CASSLTFGGEAFF | TGTGCCAGCAGCTTAACGTTCGGGGGGGAAGCTTTCTTT
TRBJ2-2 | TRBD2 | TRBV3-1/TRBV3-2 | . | CASSRSPGTSVPYTGELFF | TGTGCCAGCAGCCGATCACCCGGGACTAGCGTACCTTACACCGGGGAGCTGTTTTTT
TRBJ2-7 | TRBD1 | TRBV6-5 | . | CASRPGQGDTYEQYF | TGTGCCAGCAGGCCGGGACAGGGAGACACCTACGAGCAGTACTTC
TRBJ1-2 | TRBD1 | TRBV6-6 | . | CASRADREAGYTF | TGTGCCAGCAGGGCGGACAGGGAGGCTGGCTACACCTTC
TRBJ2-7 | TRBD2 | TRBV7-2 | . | CASRSSGTYEQYF | TGTGCCAGCAGGTCTAGCGGGACCTACGAGCAGTACTTC
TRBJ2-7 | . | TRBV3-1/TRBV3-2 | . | CASSQRRGPYEQYF | TGTGCCAGCAGCCAAAGGCGGGGCCCCTACGAGCAGTACTTC
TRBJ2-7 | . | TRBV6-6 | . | CASSPSRGLPGTSEQYF | TGTGCCAGCAGTCCGTCCAGGGGCCTCCCGGGGACATCCGAGCAGTACTTC